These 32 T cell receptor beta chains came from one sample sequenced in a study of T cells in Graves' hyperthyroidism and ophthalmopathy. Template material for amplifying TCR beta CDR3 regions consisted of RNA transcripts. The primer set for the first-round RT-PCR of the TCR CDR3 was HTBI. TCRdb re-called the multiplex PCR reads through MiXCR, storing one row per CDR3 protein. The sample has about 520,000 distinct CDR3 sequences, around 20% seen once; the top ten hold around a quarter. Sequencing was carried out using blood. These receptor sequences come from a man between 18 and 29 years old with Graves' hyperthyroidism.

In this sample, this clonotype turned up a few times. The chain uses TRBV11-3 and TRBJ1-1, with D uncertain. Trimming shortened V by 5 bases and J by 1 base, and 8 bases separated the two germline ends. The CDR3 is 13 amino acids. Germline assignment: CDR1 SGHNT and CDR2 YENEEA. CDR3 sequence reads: CASSPKRNTEAFF. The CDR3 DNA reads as TGTGCCAGCAGCCCGAAACGGAACACTGAAGCTTTCTTT.

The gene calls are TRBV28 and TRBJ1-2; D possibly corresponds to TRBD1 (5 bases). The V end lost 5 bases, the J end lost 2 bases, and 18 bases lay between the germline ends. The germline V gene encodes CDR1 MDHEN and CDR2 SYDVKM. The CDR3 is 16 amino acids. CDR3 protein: CASSPSGGAENYGYTF. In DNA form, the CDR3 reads TGTGCCAGCAGTCCCTCGGGTGGGGCAGAAAACTATGGCTACACCTTC.

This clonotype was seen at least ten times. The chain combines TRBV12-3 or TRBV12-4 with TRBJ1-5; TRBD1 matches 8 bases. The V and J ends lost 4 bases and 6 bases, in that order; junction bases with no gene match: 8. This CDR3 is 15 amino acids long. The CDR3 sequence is CASSSTGGSGQPQHF. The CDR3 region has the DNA TGTGCCAGCAGTTCTACAGGGGGATCAGGTCAGCCCCAGCATTTT.

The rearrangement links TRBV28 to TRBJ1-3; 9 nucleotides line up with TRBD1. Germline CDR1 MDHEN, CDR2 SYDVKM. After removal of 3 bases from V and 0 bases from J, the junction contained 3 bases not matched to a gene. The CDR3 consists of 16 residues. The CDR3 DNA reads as TGTGCCAGCAGTTTCCGGACAGGGGCCTCTGGAAACACCATATATTTT. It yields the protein CASSFRTGASGNTIYF.

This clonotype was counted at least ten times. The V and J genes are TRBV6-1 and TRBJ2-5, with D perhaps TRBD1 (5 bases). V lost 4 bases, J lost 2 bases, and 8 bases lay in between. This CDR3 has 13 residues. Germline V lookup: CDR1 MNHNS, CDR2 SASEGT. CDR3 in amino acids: CASSAPGQETQYF. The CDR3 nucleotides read TGTGCCAGCAGTGCCCCAGGGCAAGAGACCCAGTACTTC.

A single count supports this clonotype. CDR3 in amino acids: CASSLAVGRGLYTEAFF. The CDR3 DNA sequence: TGTGCCAGCAGCTTGGCGGTGGGCAGGGGTTTATATACTGAAGCTTTCTTT. J is TRBJ1-1 and V is TRBV5-6; tentatively, D is TRBD1 (6 bases). The ends were cut back, 0 bases at V and 5 bases at J, with 20 bases in the middle. The CDR3 loop spans 17 amino acids. Germline CDR1 SGHDT, CDR2 YYEEEE.

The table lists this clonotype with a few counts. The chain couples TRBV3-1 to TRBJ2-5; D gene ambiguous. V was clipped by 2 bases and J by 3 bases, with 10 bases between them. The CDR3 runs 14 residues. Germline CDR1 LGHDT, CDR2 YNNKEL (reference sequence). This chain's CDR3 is CASSQLGRKETQYF. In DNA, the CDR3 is TGTGCCAGCAGCCAATTGGGTAGAAAAGAGACCCAGTACTTC.

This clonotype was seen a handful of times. CDR3 sequence reads: CAAGRTGIDSGNTIYF. CDR3 DNA: TGTGCCGCCGGCCGGACAGGGATAGACTCTGGAAACACCATATATTTT. This chain links TRBV10-3 with TRBJ1-3, with 8 bases matching TRBD1. The V segment lost 11 bases and the J segment 0 bases; nucleotides outside the gene matches: 12. Looked up from germline, CDR1 is ENHRY and CDR2 is SYGVKD. This CDR3 has 16 amino acids.

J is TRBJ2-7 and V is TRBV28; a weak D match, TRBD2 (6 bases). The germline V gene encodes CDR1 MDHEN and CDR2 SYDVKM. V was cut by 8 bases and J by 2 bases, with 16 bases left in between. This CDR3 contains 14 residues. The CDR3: CASVNGGSAYEQYF. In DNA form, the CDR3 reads TGTGCCAGCGTTAATGGGGGGTCGGCCTACGAGCAGTACTTC.

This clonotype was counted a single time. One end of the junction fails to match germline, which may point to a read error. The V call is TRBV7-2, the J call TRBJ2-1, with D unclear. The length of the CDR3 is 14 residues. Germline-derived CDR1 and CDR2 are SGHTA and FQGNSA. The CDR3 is CVSSFGPTASEQFF. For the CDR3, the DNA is TGTGTCAGCAGCTTTGGGCCAACGGCGAGTGAGCAGTTCTTC.

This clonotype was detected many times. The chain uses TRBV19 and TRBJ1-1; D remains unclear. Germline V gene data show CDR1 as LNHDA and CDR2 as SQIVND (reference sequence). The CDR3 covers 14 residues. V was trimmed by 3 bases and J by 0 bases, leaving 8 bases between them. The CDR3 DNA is TGTGCCAGTAGTATCTCGGCACTGAACACTGAAGCTTTCTTT. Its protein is CASSISALNTEAFF.

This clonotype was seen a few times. CDR3 in DNA: TGTGCCAGCAGCTTAACAGGGGGCACGAACACCGGGGAGCTGTTTTTT. Protein product: CASSLTGGTNTGELFF. The rearrangement joins TRBV11-1 to TRBJ2-2, with 9 bases identical to TRBD1. The CDR3 loop spans 16 amino acids. V was pared by 2 bases and J by 0 bases, with 1 base of the junction left unmatched. The germline CDR1 and CDR2 sequences are SGHAT and FQDESV (reference sequence).

The CDR3 region is CASSYRQVGGHEQYF. The CDR3 DNA reads TGTGCCAGCAGTTACCGACAAGTTGGGGGTCACGAGCAGTACTTC. The chain carries TRBV6-2 or TRBV6-3 and TRBJ2-7, with D possibly being TRBD1 or TRBD2 (5 bases each). Germline V lookup: CDR1 MNHEY, CDR2 SVGEGT. This CDR3 has 15 amino acids. Trimming cost V 2 bases and J 5 bases, with 16 bases left between them.

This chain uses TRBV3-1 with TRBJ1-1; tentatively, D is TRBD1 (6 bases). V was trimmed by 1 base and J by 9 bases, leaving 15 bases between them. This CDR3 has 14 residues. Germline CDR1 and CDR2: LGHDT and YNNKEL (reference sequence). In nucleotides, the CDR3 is TGTGCCAGCAGCCAAGTTCGGGGGGCCGGGCAAGCTTTCTTT. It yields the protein CASSQVRGAGQAFF.

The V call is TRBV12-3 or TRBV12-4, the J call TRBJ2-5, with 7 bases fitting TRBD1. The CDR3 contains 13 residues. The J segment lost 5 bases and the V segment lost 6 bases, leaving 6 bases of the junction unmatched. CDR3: CASRKGGDETQYF. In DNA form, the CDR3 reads TGTGCCAGCAGGAAAGGGGGCGACGAGACCCAGTACTTC.

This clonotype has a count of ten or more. CDR3 DNA: TGTGCCAGCAGCCAATATCGGCTAGCGGGGGGACCCGGGGAGCTGTTTTTT. This gives the protein CASSQYRLAGGPGELFF. The chain recombines TRBV14 with TRBJ2-2; 11 bases are shared with TRBD2. The CDR3 loop spans 17 amino acids. The J segment lost 6 bases and the V segment lost 2 bases, leaving 8 bases of the junction unmatched. Germline CDR1 SGHDN, CDR2 FVKESK. Supplemented by reference TRBV14 and TRBJ2-2, the full variable domain reads EAGVTQFPSHSVIEKGQTVTLRCDPISGHDNLYWYRRVMGKEIKFLLHFVKESKQDESGMPNNRFLAERTGGTYSTLKVQPAELEDSGVYFCASSQYRLAGGPGELFFGEGSRLTVL.

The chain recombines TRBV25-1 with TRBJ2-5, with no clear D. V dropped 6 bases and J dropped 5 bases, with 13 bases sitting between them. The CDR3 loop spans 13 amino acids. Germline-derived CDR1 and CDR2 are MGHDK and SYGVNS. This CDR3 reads CASSRVGLETQYF. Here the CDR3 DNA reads TGTGCCAGCAGCCGAGTCGGTCTGGAGACCCAGTACTTC.

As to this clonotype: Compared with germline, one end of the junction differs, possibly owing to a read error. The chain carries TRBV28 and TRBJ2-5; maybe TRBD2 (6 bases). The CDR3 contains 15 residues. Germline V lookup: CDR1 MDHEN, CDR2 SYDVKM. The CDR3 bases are TGTGCCAGCAGCCCCTCCGGGAGCGAAGTGGGCCGTTGTGACTTC. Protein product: CASSPSGSEVGRCDF.

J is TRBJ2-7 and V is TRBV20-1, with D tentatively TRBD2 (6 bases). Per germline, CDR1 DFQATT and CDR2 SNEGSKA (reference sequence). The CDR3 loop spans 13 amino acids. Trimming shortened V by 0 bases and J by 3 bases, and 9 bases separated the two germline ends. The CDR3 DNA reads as TGCAGTGCTAGAGATCGGAGGGGCTACGAGCAGTACTTC. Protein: CSARDRRGYEQYF.

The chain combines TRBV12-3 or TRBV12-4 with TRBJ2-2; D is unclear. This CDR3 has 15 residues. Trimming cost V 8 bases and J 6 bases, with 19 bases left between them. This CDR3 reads CASAWTPAAAGELFF. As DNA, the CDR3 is TGTGCCAGCGCCTGGACCCCCGCGGCGGCCGGGGAGCTGTTTTTT.

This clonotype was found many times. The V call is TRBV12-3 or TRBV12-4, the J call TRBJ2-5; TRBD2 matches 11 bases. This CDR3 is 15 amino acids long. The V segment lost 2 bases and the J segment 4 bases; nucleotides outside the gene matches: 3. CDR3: CASSLPLAGGETQYF. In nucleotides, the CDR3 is TGTGCCAGCAGTTTACCGCTAGCGGGAGGAGAGACCCAGTACTTC.

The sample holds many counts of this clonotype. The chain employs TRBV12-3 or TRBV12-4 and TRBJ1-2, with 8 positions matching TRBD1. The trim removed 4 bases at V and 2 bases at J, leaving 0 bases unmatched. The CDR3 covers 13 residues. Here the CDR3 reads CASSWTGNYGYTF. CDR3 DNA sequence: TGTGCCAGCAGTTGGACAGGGAACTATGGCTACACCTTC.

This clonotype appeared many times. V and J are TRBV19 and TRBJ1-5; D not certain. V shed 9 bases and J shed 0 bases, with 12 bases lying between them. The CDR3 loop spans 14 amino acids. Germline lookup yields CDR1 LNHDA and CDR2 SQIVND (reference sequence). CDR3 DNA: TGTGCCAGCTCGGTGGGCAATAGCAATCAGCCCCAGCATTTT. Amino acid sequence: CASSVGNSNQPQHF.

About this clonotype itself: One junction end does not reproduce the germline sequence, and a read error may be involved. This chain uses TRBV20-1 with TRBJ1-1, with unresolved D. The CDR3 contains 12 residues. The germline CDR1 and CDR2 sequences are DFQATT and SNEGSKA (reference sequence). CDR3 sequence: CSAPRLNAEAFF. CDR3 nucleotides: TGCAGTGCCCCCCGGTTGAACGCTGAAGCTTTCTTT.

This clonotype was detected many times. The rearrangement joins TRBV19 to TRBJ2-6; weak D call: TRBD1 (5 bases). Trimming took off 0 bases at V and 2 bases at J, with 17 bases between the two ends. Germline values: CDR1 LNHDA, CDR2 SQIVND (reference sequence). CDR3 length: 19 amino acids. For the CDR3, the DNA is TGTGCCAGTAGTATAGATCGGTGGGCCAGGGATGCTGGGGCCAACGTCCTGACTTTC. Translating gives CASSIDRWARDAGANVLTF.

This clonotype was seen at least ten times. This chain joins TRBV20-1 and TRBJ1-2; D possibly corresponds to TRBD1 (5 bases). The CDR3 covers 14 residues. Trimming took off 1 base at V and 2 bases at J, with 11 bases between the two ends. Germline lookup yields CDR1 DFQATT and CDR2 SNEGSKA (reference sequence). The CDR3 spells CSARGRWGNYGYTF. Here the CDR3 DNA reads TGCAGTGCTAGAGGCCGGTGGGGGAACTATGGCTACACCTTC.

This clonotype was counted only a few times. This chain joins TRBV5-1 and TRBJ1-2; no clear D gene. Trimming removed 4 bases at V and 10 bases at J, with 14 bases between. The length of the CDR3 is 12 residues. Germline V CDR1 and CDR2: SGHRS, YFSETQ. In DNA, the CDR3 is TGCGCCAGCAGCAGGACGTTGGATGACTACACCTTC. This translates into CASSRTLDDYTF. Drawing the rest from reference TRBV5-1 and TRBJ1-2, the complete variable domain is KAGVTQTPRYLIKTRGQQVTLSCSPISGHRSVSWYQQTPGQGLQFLFEYFSETQRNKGNFPGRFSGRQFSNSRSEMNVSTLELGDSALYLCASSRTLDDYTFGSGTRLTVV.

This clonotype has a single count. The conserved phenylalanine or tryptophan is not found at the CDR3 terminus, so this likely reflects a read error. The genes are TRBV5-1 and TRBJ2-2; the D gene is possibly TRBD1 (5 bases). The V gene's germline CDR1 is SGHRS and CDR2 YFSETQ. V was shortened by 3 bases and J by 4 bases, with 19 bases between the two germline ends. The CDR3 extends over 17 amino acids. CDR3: CASSWPLRGQATGELFL. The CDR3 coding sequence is TGCGCCAGCAGCTGGCCCCTAAGGGGTCAGGCCACCGGGGAGCTGTTTTTG.

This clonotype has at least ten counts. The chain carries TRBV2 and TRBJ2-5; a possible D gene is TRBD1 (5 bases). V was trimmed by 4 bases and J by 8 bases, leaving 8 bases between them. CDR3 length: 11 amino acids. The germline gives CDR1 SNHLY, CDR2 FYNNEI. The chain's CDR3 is CASSGTGTQYF. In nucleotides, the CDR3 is TGTGCCAGCAGTGGCACAGGAACCCAGTACTTC.

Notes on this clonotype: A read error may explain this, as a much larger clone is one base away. The CDR3, as DNA: TGTGCCTGGAGTTCAGGGAACTATGGCTACACCTTC. This sequence encodes CAWSSGNYGYTF. The chain combines TRBV30 with TRBJ1-2, with D perhaps matching TRBD1 (5 bases). The CDR3 has 12 residues. V was cut by 2 bases and J by 2 bases, with 6 bases left in between. Looked up from germline, CDR1 is GTSNPN and CDR2 is SVGIG (reference sequence). Full variable domain (missing parts from reference TRBV30 and TRBJ1-2): SQTIHQWPATLVQPVGSPLSLECTVEGTSNPNLYWYRQAAGRGLQLLFYSVGIGQISSEVPQNLSASRPQDRQFILSSKKLLLSDSGFYLCAWSSGNYGYTFGSGTRLTVV.

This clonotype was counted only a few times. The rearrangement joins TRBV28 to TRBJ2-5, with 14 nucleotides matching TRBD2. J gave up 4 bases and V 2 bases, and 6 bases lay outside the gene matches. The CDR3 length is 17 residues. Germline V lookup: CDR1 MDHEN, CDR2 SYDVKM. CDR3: CASSLPTSGRARETQYF. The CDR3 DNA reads TGTGCCAGCAGTTTACCGACTAGCGGGAGGGCAAGAGAGACCCAGTACTTC.

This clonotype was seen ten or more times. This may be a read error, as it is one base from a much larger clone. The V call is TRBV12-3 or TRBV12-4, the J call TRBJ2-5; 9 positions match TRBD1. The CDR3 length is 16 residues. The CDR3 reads CASSLGPGQGQETKYF. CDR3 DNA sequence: TGTGCCAGCAGTTTAGGGCCGGGACAGGGCCAAGAGACCAAGTACTTC.